The next 25 T cell receptor beta chains were all read from a single sample in a study of beta chain features in type 1 diabetes. As every portion of the isolated RNA was reverse transcribed, the sequencing read expressed TCRB transcripts. The repertoire was sequenced with immunoSEQ multiplex PCR; TCRdb's copy has only in-frame clones and lacks some. The sample comprises about half a million clones, about an eighth of which are singletons, and 0.045% to 0.05% rests with the top ten. Sequenced input: naive CD4+ T cells from blood. All receptors derive from a woman aged 18 to 35 in good health.

A few counts support this clone. This sequence joins TRBV7-3 and TRBJ1-6; TRBD1 matches 7 bases. CDR3 length equals 15 residues. With V trimmed by 0 bases and J by 8 bases, 4 bases remained unmatched. Looked up from germline, CDR1 is SGHTA and CDR2 is FQGTGA. CDR3: CASSLTRDRDSPLHF. The CDR3 DNA follows: TGTGCCAGCAGCTTAACCCGGGACAGAGATTCACCCCTCCACTTT.

The chain employs TRBV7-2 and TRBJ2-5; 11 nucleotides align to TRBD2. This CDR3 comprises 15 residues. V lost 1 base to trimming and J lost 9 bases; unmatched junction nucleotides: 7. In germline, CDR1 is SGHTA, CDR2 FQGNSA. The CDR3 protein is CASSLELAGAGAQYF. Here the CDR3 DNA reads TGTGCCAGCAGCTTAGAACTAGCGGGGGCCGGGGCCCAGTACTTC.

The chain joins TRBV5-4 to TRBJ1-1; D is uncertain. The V gene lost 0 bases and the J gene lost 6 bases, with 15 bases spanning the gap. The germline gives CDR1 SGHNT, CDR2 YYREEE (reference sequence). The CDR3 length is 15 residues. For the CDR3, the DNA is TGTGCCAGCAGCTTGGTGGGGATAGTTGGGCCTGAAGCTTTCTTT. Its protein is CASSLVGIVGPEAFF. Looking up the rest from reference TRBV5-4 and TRBJ1-1 gives the full variable domain: ETGVTQSPTHLIKTRGQQVTLRCSSQSGHNTVSWYQQALGQGPQFIFQYYREEENGRGNFPPRFSGLQFPNYSSELNVNALELDDSALYLCASSLVGIVGPEAFFGQGTRLTVV.

This chain links TRBV7-2 with TRBJ2-3; 10 bases line up with TRBD1. Germline V CDR1 and CDR2: SGHTA, FQGNSA. J was trimmed by 6 bases and V by 5 bases; bases with no gene match: 5. The CDR3 is made up of 14 amino acids. The CDR3 DNA follows: TGTGCCAGCAGCACCAGACAGGGGGCTGATACGCAGTATTTT. Its protein product is CASSTRQGADTQYF.

The CDR3 loop is CASSVSGTGFNEQFF. CDR3 DNA: TGCGCCAGCAGCGTGAGTGGGACAGGGTTTAATGAGCAGTTCTTC. J is TRBJ2-1 and V is TRBV5-1; 9 nucleotides line up with TRBD1. Unmatched junction bases numbered 9, after V lost 4 bases and J lost 7 bases. CDR1 and CDR2 (germline): SGHRS, YFSETQ. The CDR3 consists of 15 residues.

V is TRBV7-9 and J is TRBJ2-1, with 10 bases that match TRBD1. V shed 4 bases, J shed 8 bases, and the junction held 8 bases outside the gene matches. This CDR3 region has 15 residues. Germline V gene data show CDR1 as SEHNR and CDR2 as FQNEAQ (reference sequence). The DNA for the CDR3 is TGTGCCAGCAGCTCCCAGGGACAGGGGACCGATGAGCAGTTCTTC. Amino acids: CASSSQGQGTDEQFF.

This clone was recorded a few times. The V call is TRBV5-4, the J call TRBJ2-1; D is undetermined. V was trimmed by 0 bases and J by 9 bases, leaving 4 bases between them. The CDR3 loop spans 11 amino acids. From germline, CDR1 is SGHNT and CDR2 YYREEE (reference sequence). The CDR3, as DNA: TGTGCCAGCAGCTTGGTTGGTGAGCAGTTCTTC. It is translated as CASSLVGEQFF.

Concerning this clone: The same CDR3 arises from other DNA sequences in this sample as well. This rearrangement joins TRBV7-9 to TRBJ2-3, with 10 bases aligning to TRBD2. With 4 bases clipped from V and 3 bases from J, the junction kept 1 base outside the gene matches. The CDR3 sequence is 14 residues long. The germline V gene encodes CDR1 SEHNR and CDR2 FQNEAQ (reference sequence). The CDR3 DNA reads as TGTGCCAGCAGCTCTAGCGGGAGTACAGATACGCAGTATTTT. This gives the protein CASSSSGSTDTQYF. Based on the CDR3 plus reference TRBV7-9 and TRBJ2-3, the full variable domain is DTGVSQNPRHKITKRGQNVTFRCDPISEHNRLYWYRQTLGQGPEFLTYFQNEAQLEKSRLLSDRFSAERPKGSFSTLEIQRTEQGDSAMYLCASSSSGSTDTQYFGPGTRLTVL.

This chain uses TRBV7-3 with TRBJ2-7, with TRBD1 as a possible D gene (6 bases). Germline-derived CDR1 and CDR2 are SGHTA and FQGTGA. The ends were cut back, 5 bases at V and 6 bases at J, with 14 bases in the middle. The CDR3 runs 13 residues. The CDR3 coding sequence is TGTGCCAGCAGCCATACAGGGTTCGGCGAGCAGTACTTC. It codes for CASSHTGFGEQYF.

The rearrangement joins TRBV15 to TRBJ2-3; TRBD2 matches 8 bases. This CDR3 is built from 16 residues. V shed 8 bases and J 2 bases; nucleotides not matched to a gene: 12. Germline V gene lookup returns CDR1 LNHNV and CDR2 YYDKDF (reference sequence). The CDR3 region has the DNA TGTGCCACCCTCAGCGGGAGAGGTGGTGACACAGATACGCAGTATTTT. Its translation: CATLSGRGGDTDTQYF. Drawing the rest from reference TRBV15 and TRBJ2-3, the complete variable domain is DAMVIQNPRYQVTQFGKPVTLSCSQTLNHNVMYWYQQKSSQAPKLLFHYYDKDFNNEADTPDNFQSRRPNTSFCFLDIRSPGLGDTAMYLCATLSGRGGDTDTQYFGPGTRLTVL.

The chain carries TRBV6-1 and TRBJ2-2; 9 bases line up with TRBD1. CDR1 is MNHNS, CDR2 SASEGT, per germline. The CDR3 length is 13 residues. The V and J ends lost 5 bases and 7 bases, in that order; junction bases with no gene match: 2. CDR3 DNA sequence: TGTGCCAGCAGTTGGACAGGGGACGGGGAGCTGTTTTTT. It is translated as CASSWTGDGELFF.

This clone was counted a few times. The V and J genes are TRBV18 and TRBJ2-1; D is ambiguous. CDR3 size: 13 residues. Trimming cost V 2 bases and J 6 bases, with 8 bases left between them. Germline CDR1 and CDR2: KGHSH and LQKENI. The CDR3: CASSPFSGNEQFF. CDR3 sequence (DNA): TGTGCCAGCTCACCATTCTCAGGCAATGAGCAGTTCTTC.

This clone was detected a few times. The chain couples TRBV29-1 to TRBJ2-3, with 9 bases aligning to TRBD1. The length of the CDR3 is 14 residues. The V segment lost 8 bases and the J segment 7 bases; nucleotides outside the gene matches: 13. Germline V CDR1 and CDR2: SQVTM, ANQGSEA. CDR3 nucleotides: TGCAGCTTCTCCGGGACAGGGTCCCCTAATACGCAGTATTTT. It is translated as CSFSGTGSPNTQYF.

This clone came up a few times. The chain links TRBV19 to TRBJ2-5, with D perhaps matching TRBD1 (5 bases). The J call may be mistaken, given a closer DNA end match to TRBJ2-7. The germline V gene has CDR1 LNHDA and CDR2 SQIVND (reference sequence). CDR3 length: 13 residues. For the CDR3, the DNA is TGTGCCAGTATGAACTACCGTCAGGGCGAGCAGTACTTC. Amino acids: CASMNYRQGEQYF.

CDR3 sequence: CASRRDIYGYTF. Written as DNA, the CDR3 is TGTGCCAGCAGGAGAGACATCTATGGCTACACCTTC. This rearrangement joins TRBV2 to TRBJ1-2; unclear D gene. V was pared by 6 bases and J by 4 bases, with 9 bases between. The CDR3 is 12 residues long. Germline V CDR1 and CDR2: SNHLY, FYNNEI.

This rearrangement joins TRBV19 to TRBJ2-1, with D perhaps matching TRBD1 (5 bases). Germline-derived CDR1 and CDR2 are LNHDA and SQIVND (reference sequence). The CDR3 loop spans 14 amino acids. V was trimmed by 5 bases and J by 7 bases, leaving 15 bases between them. The CDR3 nucleotides read TGTGCCAGTAGTCGGGCCCGGGCAGGGAATGAGCAGTTCTTC. It translates to CASSRARAGNEQFF. The complete variable domain, with remaining parts taken from reference TRBV19 and TRBJ2-1, reads DGGITQSPKYLFRKEGQNVTLSCEQNLNHDAMYWYRQDPGQGLRLIYYSQIVNDFQKGDIAEGYSVSREKKESFPLTVTSAQKNPTAFYLCASSRARAGNEQFFGPGTRLTVL.

This clone came up a few times. The genes are TRBV18 and TRBJ2-7, with D perhaps matching TRBD1 (5 bases). V was clipped by 2 bases and J by 5 bases, with 7 bases between them. The germline CDR1 and CDR2 sequences are KGHSH and LQKENI. CDR3 size: 12 residues. In DNA, the CDR3 is TGTGCCAGCTCACCAGGGGCAGACGAGCAGTACTTC. This codes for CASSPGADEQYF.

This clone turned up a few times. V gene TRBV7-2 combines with J gene TRBJ1-5, with D tentatively TRBD1 (5 bases). Trimming left V 5 bases short and J 7 bases short, with 12 bases between. This CDR3 is built from 13 residues. The germline V gene has CDR1 SGHTA and CDR2 FQGNSA. In DNA, the CDR3 is TGTGCCAGCAGCCTCAGGGTTGAGCAGCCCCAGCATTTT. Translation: CASSLRVEQPQHF.

This clone was detected only a few times. Other DNA sequences in this sample translate to the same CDR3. This rearrangement joins TRBV7-2 to TRBJ2-3, with D possibly being TRBD1 (5 bases). The germline V gene has CDR1 SGHTA and CDR2 FQGNSA. The length of the CDR3 is 14 residues. The V end was cut by 5 bases, the J end by 0 bases, with 9 bases between. The CDR3 reads CASSPGPSTDTQYF. CDR3 nucleotides: TGTGCCAGCAGCCCAGGGCCGAGCACAGATACGCAGTATTTT.

The count of this clone is one. The chain employs TRBV7-2 and TRBJ1-2; perhaps TRBD1 as D (5 bases). V was clipped by 6 bases and J by 6 bases, with 14 bases between them. This CDR3 spans 13 amino acids. CDR1 SGHTA and CDR2 FQGNSA come from the germline V gene. The CDR3 loop is CASRQGVEDGYTF. CDR3 nucleotide sequence: TGTGCCAGCAGGCAGGGAGTAGAGGATGGCTACACCTTC.

The chain recombines TRBV19 with TRBJ2-1; 7 bases map to TRBD2. Germline CDR1 reads LNHDA; CDR2 reads SQIVND (reference sequence). The V segment lost 7 bases and the J segment 5 bases; nucleotides outside the gene matches: 8. The CDR3 has 14 amino acids. Written as DNA, the CDR3 is TGTGCCAGTAACCGGGGGGAGACTAACAATGAGCAGTTCTTC. It yields the protein CASNRGETNNEQFF. The full variable domain, completed using reference TRBV19 and TRBJ2-1, is DGGITQSPKYLFRKEGQNVTLSCEQNLNHDAMYWYRQDPGQGLRLIYYSQIVNDFQKGDIAEGYSVSREKKESFPLTVTSAQKNPTAFYLCASNRGETNNEQFFGPGTRLTVL.

This clone was found many times. The chain joins TRBV27 to TRBJ2-1; 11 nucleotides agree with TRBD2. Trimming cost V 10 bases and J 7 bases; bases outside gene matches: 12. CDR3 size: 15 residues. Germline V gives CDR1 MNHEY, CDR2 SMNVEV (reference sequence). Here the CDR3 DNA reads TGTGCCACACGCACCCTAGCGGGGGGTTATAATGAGCAGTTCTTC. Residues: CATRTLAGGYNEQFF.

The chain links TRBV5-1 to TRBJ1-1; D gene uncertain. V was cut by 0 bases and J by 6 bases, with 12 bases left in between. This CDR3 region has 14 residues. Germline CDR1 reads SGHRS; CDR2 reads YFSETQ. The CDR3 sequence: CASSLVFGVAEAFF. The DNA of the CDR3 is TGCGCCAGCAGCTTGGTTTTTGGGGTGGCTGAAGCTTTCTTT.

CDR3 region: CASSFSGTVYEQYV. The CDR3 nucleotides are TGTGCCAGCAGCTTTTCAGGGACCGTCTACGAGCAGTACGTC. The rearrangement joins TRBV11-2 to TRBJ2-7; D is possibly TRBD1 or TRBD2 (5 bases each). Germline V gene sequence: CDR1 SGHAT, CDR2 FQNNGV. The CDR3 spans 14 residues. The germline V and J ends were trimmed by 3 bases and 3 bases, with 12 bases remaining between them.

On this clone: The sample has other DNA sequences that encode this CDR3 too. The chain has TRBV9 and TRBJ2-2, with 10 bases fitting TRBD2. With V trimmed by 0 bases and J by 0 bases, 2 bases remained unmatched. Germline CDR1 is SGDLS and CDR2 is YYNGEE. This CDR3 contains 17 residues. CDR3 sequence reads: CASSVALAGANTGELFF. The CDR3 DNA sequence: TGTGCCAGCAGCGTAGCGCTAGCGGGGGCGAACACCGGGGAGCTGTTTTTT.